This is a list of T cell receptor beta chains from one sample in a study of chemoradiotherapy in HPV16-positive cancers. Sequencing used immunoSEQ multiplex PCR; TCRdb keeps in-frame clones, though not all of them. The sample lists over 8,500 clones, over 80% occurring once. The material sequenced was blood, taken from a patient who underwent chemoradiotherapy. The source is a human donor with HPV-associated anogenital cancer. CDR3s include the opening cysteine and the closing phenylalanine or tryptophan. D genes are given only for firm matches. Rows give clone size only sometimes, using once, few, many, or a class for an expanded clone.

cdr3_aa: CASSQANTEAFF; cdr3_nt: TGCGCCAGCAGCCAAGCGAACACTGAAGCTTTCTTT; d_call: .; v_call: TRBV4-1; clone_size: .; j_call: TRBJ1-1
cdr3_aa: CASRGPFYNEQFF; cdr3_nt: TGTGCCAGCAGGGGGCCCTTCTACAATGAGCAGTTCTTC; d_call: .; v_call: TRBV6-5; clone_size: .; j_call: TRBJ2-1
cdr3_aa: CASSVQGTVNTEAFF; cdr3_nt: TGTGCCAGCAGCGTACAAGGGACAGTTAACACTGAAGCTTTCTTT; d_call: TRBD1; v_call: TRBV9; clone_size: .; j_call: TRBJ1-1
cdr3_aa: CASGSDRGRGFAEAFF; cdr3_nt: TGTGCTAGTGGCTCTGACAGGGGGCGAGGTTTTGCTGAAGCTTTCTTT; d_call: TRBD1; v_call: TRBV12-5; clone_size: .; j_call: TRBJ1-1
cdr3_aa: CASSQTIQGAGTGELFF; cdr3_nt: TGCGCCAGCAGCCAAACAATCCAGGGGGCTGGCACCGGGGAGCTGTTTTTT; d_call: TRBD1; v_call: TRBV4-3; clone_size: .; j_call: TRBJ2-2
cdr3_aa: CASSFRESSYNEQFF; cdr3_nt: TGTGCCAGCAGTTTCAGGGAGAGCTCCTACAATGAGCAGTTCTTC; d_call: .; v_call: TRBV28; clone_size: .; j_call: TRBJ2-1
cdr3_aa: CASSPRTSGDTQYF; cdr3_nt: TGTGCCAGCAGCCCCCGGACTAGCGGGGATACGCAGTATTTT; d_call: TRBD2; v_call: TRBV7-9; clone_size: .; j_call: TRBJ2-3
cdr3_aa: CSASQVYGYTF; cdr3_nt: TGCAGTGCTAGTCAAGTTTATGGCTACACCTTC; d_call: .; v_call: TRBV20-1; clone_size: .; j_call: TRBJ1-2
cdr3_aa: CASSFNSEREQYF; cdr3_nt: TGTGCCAGCAGCTTTAATTCCGAGCGCGAGCAGTACTTC; d_call: .; v_call: TRBV7-9; clone_size: .; j_call: TRBJ2-7
cdr3_aa: CASSLDGGDEQFF; cdr3_nt: TGTGCCAGCAGCTTAGATGGGGGGGATGAGCAGTTCTTC; d_call: TRBD2; v_call: TRBV7-9; clone_size: .; j_call: TRBJ2-1
cdr3_aa: CASSVSGNTIYF; cdr3_nt: TGTGCCAGCAGTGTTTCTGGAAACACCATATATTTT; d_call: .; v_call: TRBV2; clone_size: few; j_call: TRBJ1-3
cdr3_aa: CASSSPGTGVVEAFF; cdr3_nt: TGTGCCAGCAGCTCACCAGGGACAGGGGTGGTTGAAGCTTTCTTT; d_call: TRBD1; v_call: TRBV7-9; clone_size: few; j_call: TRBJ1-1
cdr3_aa: CASSIDSHYNSPPHF; cdr3_nt: TGTGCCAGCAGCATTGACAGTCACTATAATTCACCCCCCCACTTT; d_call: .; v_call: TRBV6-6; clone_size: .; j_call: TRBJ1-6
cdr3_aa: CASSLTGSNQPQHF; cdr3_nt: TGTGCCAGCAGTTTAACAGGTAGCAATCAGCCCCAGCATTTT; d_call: .; v_call: TRBV27; clone_size: .; j_call: TRBJ1-5
cdr3_aa: CSLRRVGDTQYF; cdr3_nt: TGCAGCTTAAGAAGGGTTGGAGATACGCAGTATTTT; d_call: .; v_call: TRBV29-1; clone_size: .; j_call: TRBJ2-3
cdr3_aa: CASSLGDGSYGYTF; cdr3_nt: TGTGCCAGCAGTTTAGGGGACGGTTCCTATGGCTACACCTTC; d_call: .; v_call: TRBV27; clone_size: .; j_call: TRBJ1-2
cdr3_aa: CASSEVAENQPQHF; cdr3_nt: TGTGCCAGCAGTGAAGTGGCAGAGAATCAGCCCCAGCATTTT; d_call: .; v_call: TRBV6-1; clone_size: .; j_call: TRBJ1-5
cdr3_aa: CASSYSIAIGGYTF; cdr3_nt: TGTGCCAGCAGTTACTCGATCGCAATCGGTGGCTACACCTTC; d_call: .; v_call: TRBV6-5; clone_size: .; j_call: TRBJ1-2
cdr3_aa: CASSYTSRQTYNSPLHF; cdr3_nt: TGTGCCAGCAGTTATACTTCCCGACAGACATATAATTCACCCCTCCACTTT; d_call: .; v_call: TRBV27; clone_size: .; j_call: TRBJ1-6
cdr3_aa: CASGTGYGYTF; cdr3_nt: TGCGCCAGCGGGACGGGCTATGGCTACACCTTC; d_call: .; v_call: TRBV4-1; clone_size: .; j_call: TRBJ1-2
cdr3_aa: CARSCHPGQGALNTEAFF; cdr3_nt: TGTGCCAGAAGCTGCCATCCGGGACAGGGGGCTTTGAACACTGAAGCTTTCTTT; d_call: TRBD1; v_call: TRBV5-3; clone_size: .; j_call: TRBJ1-1
cdr3_aa: CASSPDGSGNTIYF; cdr3_nt: TGTGCCAGCTCACCCGACGGCTCTGGAAACACCATATATTTT; d_call: .; v_call: TRBV18; clone_size: .; j_call: TRBJ1-3
cdr3_aa: CASSLGPLGGSQETQYF; cdr3_nt: TGTGCCAGCAGCTTGGGGCCTCTAGGGGGGAGCCAAGAGACCCAGTACTTC; d_call: .; v_call: TRBV5-4; clone_size: .; j_call: TRBJ2-5
cdr3_aa: CASRGIEQYF; cdr3_nt: TGTGCCAGCAGGGGAATAGAACAGTACTTC; d_call: .; v_call: TRBV2; clone_size: .; j_call: TRBJ2-5
cdr3_aa: CASSPAGGDTQYF; cdr3_nt: TGCGCCAGCAGCCCTGCCGGGGGAGATACGCAGTATTTT; d_call: .; v_call: TRBV5-1; clone_size: .; j_call: TRBJ2-3
cdr3_aa: CASSPGRGTSSYEQYF; cdr3_nt: TGCGCCAGCAGCCCGGGGAGGGGGACTAGCTCCTACGAGCAGTACTTC; d_call: TRBD2; v_call: TRBV4-1; clone_size: .; j_call: TRBJ2-7
cdr3_aa: CASSLVGRQGDTQYF; cdr3_nt: TGTGCCAGCAGCTTAGTGGGGCGCCAAGGGGATACGCAGTATTTT; d_call: .; v_call: TRBV11-3; clone_size: .; j_call: TRBJ2-3
cdr3_aa: CASSPPGSVSGGYTF; cdr3_nt: TGCGCCAGCAGCCCACCCGGGTCAGTATCGGGTGGCTACACCTTC; d_call: .; v_call: TRBV5-1; clone_size: .; j_call: TRBJ1-2
cdr3_aa: CASSQTDRGRSGELFF; cdr3_nt: TGTGCCAGCAGCCAGACGGACAGGGGGCGAAGCGGGGAGCTGTTTTTT; d_call: TRBD1; v_call: TRBV7-6; clone_size: .; j_call: TRBJ2-2
cdr3_aa: CASSSGQGAGEAFF; cdr3_nt: TGTGCCAGCAGCTCGGGACAGGGGGCGGGTGAAGCTTTCTTT; d_call: TRBD1; v_call: TRBV5-4; clone_size: .; j_call: TRBJ1-1
cdr3_aa: CASSSDTYEQYF; cdr3_nt: TGTGCCAGCAGCTCCGACACCTACGAGCAGTACTTC; d_call: .; v_call: TRBV11-2; clone_size: .; j_call: TRBJ2-7
cdr3_aa: CASSRGQSQSYNEQFF; cdr3_nt: TGCGCCAGCAGCCGAGGACAGTCTCAGTCCTACAATGAGCAGTTCTTC; d_call: .; v_call: TRBV5-1; clone_size: .; j_call: TRBJ2-1
cdr3_aa: CASSLAGQGNTGELFF; cdr3_nt: TGTGCCAGCAGCTTGGCGGGACAGGGAAACACCGGGGAGCTGTTTTTT; d_call: TRBD1; v_call: TRBV5-6; clone_size: .; j_call: TRBJ2-2
cdr3_aa: CASSGGLTDTQYF; cdr3_nt: TGTGCCAGCAGCGGGGGTCTCACAGATACGCAGTATTTT; d_call: .; v_call: TRBV11-2; clone_size: .; j_call: TRBJ2-3
cdr3_aa: CASSYLRTEGQYF; cdr3_nt: TGTGCCAGCAGTTACCTTCGTACAGAGGGGCAGTACTTC; d_call: .; v_call: TRBV6-6; clone_size: .; j_call: TRBJ2-5
cdr3_aa: CASSLSGNQETQYF; cdr3_nt: TGCGCCAGCAGCTTGTCAGGGAATCAAGAGACCCAGTACTTC; d_call: .; v_call: TRBV5-1; clone_size: once; j_call: TRBJ2-5
cdr3_aa: CASSENPLAGVGTGELFF; cdr3_nt: TGTGCCAGCAGTGAGAATCCCCTAGCGGGGGTTGGGACCGGGGAGCTGTTTTTT; d_call: TRBD2; v_call: TRBV6-1; clone_size: .; j_call: TRBJ2-2
cdr3_aa: CASSLDHNTEAFF; cdr3_nt: TGTGCCAGCAGCTTAGACCATAACACTGAAGCTTTCTTT; d_call: .; v_call: TRBV11-2; clone_size: .; j_call: TRBJ1-1
cdr3_aa: CASSARVQETQYF; cdr3_nt: TGTGCCAGCAGCGCGAGGGTCCAAGAGACCCAGTACTTC; d_call: .; v_call: TRBV7-7; clone_size: .; j_call: TRBJ2-5
cdr3_aa: CASSGGYQPQHF; cdr3_nt: TGTGCCAGCAGTGGGGGGTATCAGCCCCAGCATTTT; d_call: .; v_call: TRBV2; clone_size: .; j_call: TRBJ1-5
cdr3_aa: CASSQAGFRGYTF; cdr3_nt: TGTGCCAGCAGCCAAGCGGGCTTCCGAGGCTACACCTTC; d_call: .; v_call: TRBV14; clone_size: .; j_call: TRBJ1-2
cdr3_aa: CASSLGGLAGSRETQYF; cdr3_nt: TGTGCCAGCAGCTTAGGAGGACTAGCGGGGAGTCGAGAGACCCAGTACTTC; d_call: TRBD2; v_call: TRBV7-9; clone_size: .; j_call: TRBJ2-5
cdr3_aa: CASSSQWTGDYYGYTF; cdr3_nt: TGTGCCAGCAGTTCCCAATGGACAGGGGACTACTATGGCTACACCTTC; d_call: TRBD1; v_call: TRBV27; clone_size: .; j_call: TRBJ1-2
cdr3_aa: CASSFEGRQPQHF; cdr3_nt: TGTGCCAGCAGTTTTGAGGGGCGTCAGCCCCAGCATTTT; d_call: .; v_call: TRBV6-5; clone_size: .; j_call: TRBJ1-5
cdr3_aa: CSVDIQGAEGYTF; cdr3_nt: TGCAGCGTTGATATCCAGGGGGCAGAAGGCTACACCTTC; d_call: TRBD1; v_call: TRBV29-1; clone_size: .; j_call: TRBJ1-2
cdr3_aa: CSVEDTGTSVRSGELFF; cdr3_nt: TGCAGCGTTGAAGATACGGGGACTAGCGTACGTTCGGGGGAGCTGTTTTTT; d_call: TRBD2; v_call: TRBV29-1; clone_size: .; j_call: TRBJ2-2
cdr3_aa: CASSPGQALNYGYTF; cdr3_nt: TGTGCCAGCAGTCCTGGACAGGCGCTGAACTATGGCTACACCTTC; d_call: TRBD1; v_call: TRBV9; clone_size: .; j_call: TRBJ1-2
cdr3_aa: CASSQGLAPYEQYF; cdr3_nt: TGCGCCAGCAGCCAGGGACTAGCGCCCTACGAGCAGTACTTC; d_call: TRBD2; v_call: TRBV4-1; clone_size: .; j_call: TRBJ2-7
cdr3_aa: CASSLFGGSGTGELFF; cdr3_nt: TGCGCCAGCAGCTTGTTCGGGGGCTCAGGCACCGGGGAGCTGTTTTTT; d_call: .; v_call: TRBV5-1; clone_size: .; j_call: TRBJ2-2
cdr3_aa: CASSYMEGYEQYF; cdr3_nt: TGTGCCAGCAGTTACATGGAGGGGTACGAGCAGTACTTC; d_call: .; v_call: TRBV6-5; clone_size: .; j_call: TRBJ2-7
cdr3_aa: CASTDLGTGGYYGYTF; cdr3_nt: TGTGCCAGCACCGATTTAGGGACAGGGGGGTACTATGGCTACACCTTC; d_call: TRBD1; v_call: TRBV5-6; clone_size: once; j_call: TRBJ1-2
cdr3_aa: CASSPPGTGKQTQYF; cdr3_nt: TGTGCCAGCAGCCCGCCCGGGACAGGGAAACAGACCCAGTACTTC; d_call: TRBD1; v_call: TRBV5-6; clone_size: .; j_call: TRBJ2-5
cdr3_aa: CASSLGDSPLHF; cdr3_nt: TGTGCCAGTAGTCTGGGAGATTCACCCCTCCACTTT; d_call: .; v_call: TRBV19; clone_size: .; j_call: TRBJ1-6
cdr3_aa: CASSVDMGGGDYNEQFF; cdr3_nt: TGTGCCAGCAGCGTAGATATGGGGGGAGGAGACTACAATGAGCAGTTCTTC; d_call: .; v_call: TRBV9; clone_size: .; j_call: TRBJ2-1
cdr3_aa: CASSYHTGGDGYTF; cdr3_nt: TGTGCCAGCAGTTACCATACAGGAGGAGATGGCTACACCTTC; d_call: .; v_call: TRBV6-6; clone_size: .; j_call: TRBJ1-2
cdr3_aa: CAWSVDRGNSPLHF; cdr3_nt: TGTGCCTGGAGTGTCGACAGGGGAAATTCACCCCTCCACTTT; d_call: TRBD1; v_call: TRBV30; clone_size: .; j_call: TRBJ1-6
cdr3_aa: CASSYVPIDSRETQYF; cdr3_nt: TGTGCCAGCAGTTACGTGCCCATTGACAGCAGGGAGACCCAGTACTTC; d_call: .; v_call: TRBV6-5; clone_size: .; j_call: TRBJ2-5
cdr3_aa: CASSQEGRGGYTF; cdr3_nt: TGTGCCAGCAGCCAAGAGGGCAGGGGAGGCTACACCTTC; d_call: .; v_call: TRBV14; clone_size: .; j_call: TRBJ1-2
cdr3_aa: CASSEGGKTYNEQFF; cdr3_nt: TGTGCCAGCAGTGAAGGAGGGAAGACTTACAATGAGCAGTTCTTC; d_call: .; v_call: TRBV2; clone_size: .; j_call: TRBJ2-1
cdr3_aa: CASSSGTGVGTEAFF; cdr3_nt: TGTGCCAGCAGCTCCGGGACAGGGGTTGGCACTGAAGCTTTCTTT; d_call: TRBD1; v_call: TRBV7-6; clone_size: .; j_call: TRBJ1-1